This passage covers 10 T cell receptor beta chains from one sample sequenced in a study of T cell responses to AZD1222 COVID-19 vaccine. Assay used: immunoSEQ multiplex PCR; TCRdb lists only in-frame clones, some missing. The table lists around 200,000 clones, 88% of them singletons. The sequencing used peripheral blood, collected on day 0 of AZD1222 vaccination. These receptors all stem from an adult in good health.

This clone was seen once. The chain combines TRBV2 with TRBJ2-7; possible D gene TRBD2, 5 bases. The germline V gene encodes CDR1 SNHLY and CDR2 FYNNEI. Deletions cut 8 bases from V and 9 bases from J, with 11 bases between. The CDR3 has 10 amino acids. DNA for the CDR3: TGTGCCAGCGGGGATCGGGGGCAGTACTTC. It specifies CASGDRGQYF.

The V call is TRBV7-9, the J call TRBJ2-7; 12 bases agree with TRBD2. The germline gives CDR1 SEHNR, CDR2 FQNEAQ (reference sequence). The V and J ends lost 1 base and 4 bases, in that order; junction bases with no gene match: 5. This CDR3 comprises 16 residues. The CDR3 here is CASSLVSGLAGYEQYF. CDR3 bases: TGTGCCAGCAGCTTAGTAAGTGGACTAGCGGGATACGAGCAGTACTTC.

V gene TRBV7-3 combines with J gene TRBJ2-3; no firm D call. Germline CDR1 reads SGHTA; CDR2 reads FQGTGA. CDR3 length equals 14 residues. The V end lost 1 base, the J end lost 0 bases, and 5 bases lay between the germline ends. CDR3 in DNA: TGTGCCAGCAGCTTAATTGGCAGCACAGATACGCAGTATTTT. This gives the protein CASSLIGSTDTQYF.

The chain combines TRBV11-3 with TRBJ2-1, with 11 nucleotides matching TRBD2. The V and J ends lost 1 base and 10 bases, in that order; junction bases with no gene match: 6. The CDR3 has 15 amino acids. CDR1 is SGHNT and CDR2 is YENEEA in the germline V gene. This CDR3 is CASSLAASGGPEQFF. DNA of the CDR3: TGTGCCAGCAGCTTAGCGGCTAGCGGGGGGCCGGAGCAGTTCTTC.

The V call is TRBV9, the J call TRBJ2-1, with 7 bases aligning to TRBD2. In germline, CDR1 is SGDLS, CDR2 YYNGEE. The CDR3 is 15 amino acids. V was clipped by 4 bases and J by 0 bases; unmatched bases: 4. CDR3 nucleotide sequence: TGTGCCAGCAGCCCAGCGGGGCTCTCCTACAATGAGCAGTTCTTC. Its translation: CASSPAGLSYNEQFF.

This clone has just a few counts. The identical CDR3 is also encoded by other nucleotide sequences in the sample. This sequence joins TRBV11-3 and TRBJ1-1; D gene uncertain. Trimming took 0 bases from V and 1 from J, leaving 3 bases between them. Germline CDR1 and CDR2: SGHNT and YENEEA. CDR3 length equals 13 residues. CDR3 bases: TGTGCCAGCAGCTTAGAAGAGAACACTGAAGCTTTCTTT. Amino acids: CASSLEENTEAFF.

The genes are TRBV7-8 and TRBJ1-1; no firm D call. The germline V gene has CDR1 SGHVS and CDR2 FQNEAQ. The CDR3 is made up of 15 amino acids. V was trimmed by 2 bases and J by 7 bases, leaving 17 bases between them. This chain's CDR3 is CASSLHGYGSSEAFF. In DNA, the CDR3 is TGTGCCAGCAGCTTACACGGATACGGGTCCAGTGAAGCTTTCTTT.

This clone was recorded once. This chain connects TRBV4-1 to TRBJ2-7; a weak D match, TRBD1 (5 bases). This CDR3 is built from 12 residues. Trimming took off 8 bases at V and 6 bases at J, with 14 bases between the two ends. CDR1 and CDR2 (germline): MGHRA, YSYEKL. CDR3 coding DNA: TGCGCCAGCCTGTCACAGGATTTCGAGCAGTACTTC. Translated: CASLSQDFEQYF.

CDR3 region: CASSLQGAETQYF. CDR3 nucleotides: TGTGCCAGCAGCTTACAGGGGGCAGAGACCCAGTACTTC. The rearrangement joins TRBV7-3 to TRBJ2-5; 8 bases line up with TRBD1. The V gene's germline CDR1 is SGHTA and CDR2 FQGTGA. This CDR3 spans 13 amino acids. The junction had 0 bases not matched to a gene; V was cut back by 2 bases and J by 4 bases.

The gene calls are TRBV11-3 and TRBJ2-3, with TRBD2 identical over 7 bases. Unmatched junction bases numbered 11, after V lost 4 bases and J lost 4 bases. This CDR3 contains 16 residues. CDR1 is SGHNT and CDR2 is YENEEA in the germline V gene. This chain's CDR3 is CASSYGAGESADTQYF. CDR3 DNA sequence: TGTGCCAGCAGCTACGGGGCGGGAGAAAGCGCAGATACGCAGTATTTT.